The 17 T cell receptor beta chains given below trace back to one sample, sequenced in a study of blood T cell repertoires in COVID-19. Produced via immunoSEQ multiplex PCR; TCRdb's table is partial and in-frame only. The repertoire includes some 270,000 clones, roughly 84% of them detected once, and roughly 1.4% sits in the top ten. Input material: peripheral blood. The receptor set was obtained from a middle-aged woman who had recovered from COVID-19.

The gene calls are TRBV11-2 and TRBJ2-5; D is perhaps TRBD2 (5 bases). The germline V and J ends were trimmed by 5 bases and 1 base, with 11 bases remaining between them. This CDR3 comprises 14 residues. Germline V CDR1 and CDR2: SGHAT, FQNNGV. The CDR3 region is CASSERRAQETQYF. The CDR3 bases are TGTGCCAGCAGCGAACGGCGGGCCCAAGAGACCCAGTACTTC.

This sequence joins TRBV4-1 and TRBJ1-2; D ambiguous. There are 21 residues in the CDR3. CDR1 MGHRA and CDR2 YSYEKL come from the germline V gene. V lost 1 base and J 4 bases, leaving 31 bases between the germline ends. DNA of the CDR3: TGCGCCAGCAGCCAAGCCCCGTTTGGGCGAGGGATCAGGTTGTCGGGCTATGGCTACACCTTC. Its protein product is CASSQAPFGRGIRLSGYGYTF.

The CDR3 loop reads CASSLSGGFGNTIYF. CDR3 bases: TGTGCCAGCAGTCTAAGCGGGGGGTTTGGAAACACCATATATTTT. The chain couples TRBV2 to TRBJ1-3; D might be TRBD1 (5 bases). Germline V lookup: CDR1 SNHLY, CDR2 FYNNEI. This CDR3 is 15 amino acids long. The germline V and J ends were trimmed by 5 bases and 3 bases, with 14 bases remaining between them. The whole variable domain, remainder taken from reference TRBV2 and TRBJ1-3, is EPEVTQTPSHQVTQMGQEVILRCVPISNHLYFYWYRQILGQKVEFLVSFYNNEISEKSEIFDDQFSVERPDGSNFTLKIRSTKLEDSAMYFCASSLSGGFGNTIYFGEGSWLTVV.

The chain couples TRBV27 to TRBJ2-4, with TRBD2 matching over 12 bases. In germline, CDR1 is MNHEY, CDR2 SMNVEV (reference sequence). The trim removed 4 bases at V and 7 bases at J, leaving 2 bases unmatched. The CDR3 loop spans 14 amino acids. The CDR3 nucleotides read TGTGCCAGCAGTTCCGGACTAGCGGGGAACATTCAGTACTTC. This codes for CASSSGLAGNIQYF.

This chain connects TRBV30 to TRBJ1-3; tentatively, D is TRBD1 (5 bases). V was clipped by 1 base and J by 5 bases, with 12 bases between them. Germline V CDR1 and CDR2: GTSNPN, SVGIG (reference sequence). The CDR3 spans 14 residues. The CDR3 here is CAWSAAGSRNTIYF. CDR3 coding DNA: TGTGCCTGGAGTGCCGCAGGGTCTCGAAACACCATATATTTT. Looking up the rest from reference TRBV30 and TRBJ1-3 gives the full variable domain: SQTIHQWPATLVQPVGSPLSLECTVEGTSNPNLYWYRQAAGRGLQLLFYSVGIGQISSEVPQNLSASRPQDRQFILSSKKLLLSDSGFYLCAWSAAGSRNTIYFGEGSWLTVV.

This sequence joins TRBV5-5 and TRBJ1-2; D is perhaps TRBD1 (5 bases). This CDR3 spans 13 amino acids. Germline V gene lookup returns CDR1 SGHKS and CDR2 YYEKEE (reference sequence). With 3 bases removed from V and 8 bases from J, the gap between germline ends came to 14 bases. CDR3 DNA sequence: TGTGCCAGCAGCTCCTCACAGAGACAGGGCTACACCTTC. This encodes CASSSSQRQGYTF.

The CDR3 region is CSAVRDSSWEQYF. DNA of the CDR3: TGCAGCGCCGTCCGGGACTCCTCTTGGGAGCAGTACTTC. The V call is TRBV29-1, the J call TRBJ2-7; D may be TRBD2 (6 bases). In germline, CDR1 is SQVTM, CDR2 ANQGSEA. This CDR3 spans 13 amino acids. V was cut by 7 bases and J by 7 bases, with 20 bases left in between.

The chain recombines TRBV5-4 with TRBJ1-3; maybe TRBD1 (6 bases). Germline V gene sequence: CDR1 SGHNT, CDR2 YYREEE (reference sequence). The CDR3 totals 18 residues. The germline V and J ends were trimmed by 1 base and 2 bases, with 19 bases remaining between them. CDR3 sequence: CASSLTGQGKSAGNTIYF. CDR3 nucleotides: TGTGCCAGCAGCTTGACGGGCCAGGGGAAGAGCGCTGGAAACACCATATATTTT.

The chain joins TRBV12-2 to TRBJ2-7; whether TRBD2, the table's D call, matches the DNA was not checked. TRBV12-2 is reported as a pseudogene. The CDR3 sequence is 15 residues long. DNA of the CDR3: TGTGCAAGTCGCCGAGGACTAGCGGGGCCCTACGAGCAGTACTTC. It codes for CASRRGLAGPYEQYF.

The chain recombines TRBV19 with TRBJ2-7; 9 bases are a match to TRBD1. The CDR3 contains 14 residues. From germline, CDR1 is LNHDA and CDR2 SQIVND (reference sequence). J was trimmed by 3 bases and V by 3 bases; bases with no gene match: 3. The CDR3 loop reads CASSMDRGNYEQYF. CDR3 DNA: TGTGCCAGTAGTATGGACAGGGGCAACTACGAGCAGTACTTC.

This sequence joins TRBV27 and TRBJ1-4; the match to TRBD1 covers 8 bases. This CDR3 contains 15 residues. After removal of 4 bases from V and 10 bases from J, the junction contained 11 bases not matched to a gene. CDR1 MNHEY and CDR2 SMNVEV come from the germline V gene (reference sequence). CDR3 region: CASSSPGQERGKLFF. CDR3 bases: TGTGCCAGCAGTTCCCCGGGACAGGAACGGGGAAAACTGTTTTTT.

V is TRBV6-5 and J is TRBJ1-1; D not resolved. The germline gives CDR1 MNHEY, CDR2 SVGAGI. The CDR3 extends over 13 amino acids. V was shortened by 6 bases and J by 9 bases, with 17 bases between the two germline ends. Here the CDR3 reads CASSPPDTGKAFF. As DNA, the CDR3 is TGTGCCAGCAGCCCCCCCGACACCGGTAAAGCTTTCTTT.

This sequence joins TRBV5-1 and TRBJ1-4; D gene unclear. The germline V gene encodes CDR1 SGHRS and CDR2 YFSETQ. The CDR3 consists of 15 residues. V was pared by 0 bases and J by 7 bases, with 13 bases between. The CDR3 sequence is CASSLDSPRSEKLFF. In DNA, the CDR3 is TGCGCCAGCAGCTTGGATTCACCTAGGAGTGAAAAACTGTTTTTT.

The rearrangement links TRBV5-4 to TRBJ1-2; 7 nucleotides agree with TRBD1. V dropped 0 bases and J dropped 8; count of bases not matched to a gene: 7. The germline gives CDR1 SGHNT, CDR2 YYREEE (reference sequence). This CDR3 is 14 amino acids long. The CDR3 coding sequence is TGTGCCAGCAGCTTGGGTAGGGGGCCAGGAGGCTACACCTTC. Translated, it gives CASSLGRGPGGYTF. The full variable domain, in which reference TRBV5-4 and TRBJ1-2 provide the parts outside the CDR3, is ETGVTQSPTHLIKTRGQQVTLRCSSQSGHNTVSWYQQALGQGPQFIFQYYREEENGRGNFPPRFSGLQFPNYSSELNVNALELDDSALYLCASSLGRGPGGYTFGSGTRLTVV.

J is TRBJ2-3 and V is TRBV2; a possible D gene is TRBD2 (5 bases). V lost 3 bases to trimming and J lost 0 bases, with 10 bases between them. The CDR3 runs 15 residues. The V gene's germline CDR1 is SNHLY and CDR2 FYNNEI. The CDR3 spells CASSDWEFSTDTQYF. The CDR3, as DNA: TGTGCCAGCAGTGATTGGGAGTTTAGCACAGATACGCAGTATTTT.

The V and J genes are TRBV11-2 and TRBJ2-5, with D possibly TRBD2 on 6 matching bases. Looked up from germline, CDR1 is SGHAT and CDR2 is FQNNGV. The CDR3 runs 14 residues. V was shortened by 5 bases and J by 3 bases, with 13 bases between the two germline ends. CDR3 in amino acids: CASSPKTREETQYF. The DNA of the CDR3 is TGTGCCAGCAGCCCCAAGACTAGGGAAGAGACCCAGTACTTC.

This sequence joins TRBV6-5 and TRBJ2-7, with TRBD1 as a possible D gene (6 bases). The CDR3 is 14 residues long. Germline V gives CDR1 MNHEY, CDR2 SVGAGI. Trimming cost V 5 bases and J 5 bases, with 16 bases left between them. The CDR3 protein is CASSTRDTPHEQYF. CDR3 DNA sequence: TGTGCCAGCAGTACCCGGGACACCCCCCACGAGCAGTACTTC.